This T cell receptor beta chain was retrieved from a study of beta chain features in type 1 diabetes. Since all of the isolated RNA was reverse transcribed, expressed TCRB transcripts were what got sequenced. Profiling relied on immunoSEQ multiplex PCR, and the TCRdb table lists in-frame clones only, not all of them. The sample holds approximately 340,000 clones, about 14% seen once. The CDR3 runs 15 residues. V dropped 4 bases and J dropped 4; count of bases not matched to a gene: 6. The germline gives CDR1 SGHDN, CDR2 FVKESK. This sequence originates from a woman aged 18-29 years in good health. The V call is TRBV14, the J call TRBJ2-5; 10 positions match TRBD2. The sample taken for sequencing was naive CD4+ T cells from blood. As DNA, the CDR3 is TGTGCCAGCAGCCGAACGGCTAGCGGGAGAGAGACCCAGTACTTC. It is translated as CASSRTASGRETQYF.